Described below is a single T cell receptor beta chain sequence and its context. Followed over time, Seattle patients had been enrolled while infection was active. The data originate from a study of blood T cell repertoires in COVID-19. Study context: Both acute and convalescent COVID-19 samples were obtained from the United States, Italy and Spain. PBMCs, B-cell-depleted T cells, or T cells were the source of the cDNA or gDNA that made up the material.

CDR1 and CDR2 from the germline V gene are SGHNT and YYREEE (reference sequence). The CDR3 is made up of 15 amino acids. Trimming stripped 0 bases from V and 0 bases from J, with 8 bases between. As processed by the authors: Nucleated cell counts were estimated from reference gene primer amplification. Data came from immunoSEQ multiplex PCR; TCRdb stores just in-frame clones and leaves some out. V, J and clone size were drawn from that table, and D and trimming were deduced from the DNA. Among approximately 190,000 clones, roughly 80% were seen once, and the ten largest hold roughly 7.1%. Material: peripheral blood. The rearrangement uses TRBV5-4 and TRBJ2-3; D call uncertain. The receptor comes from an older woman with COVID-19, enrolled during active disease. The CDR3 nucleotides are TGTGCCAGCAGCTTGGGGGCCTCTAGCACAGATACGCAGTATTTT. It is translated as CASSLGASSTDTQYF. Supplemented by reference TRBV5-4 and TRBJ2-3, the full variable domain reads ETGVTQSPTHLIKTRGQQVTLRCSSQSGHNTVSWYQQALGQGPQFIFQYYREEENGRGNFPPRFSGLQFPNYSSELNVNALELDDSALYLCASSLGASSTDTQYFGPGTRLTVL.